A single sample is the source of the 22 T cell receptor beta chains below, sequenced in a study of blood T cells in healthy people across ages (dated by TCRdb to the mid-2010s). Receptors were amplified or captured by 5' RACE. Instrument used: Illumina HiSeq 2500. The second PCR ran for about 6 to 12 cycles and used a J-beta primer mix along with a sample-barcoded 5' primer. In-frame beta chains were kept once TCRdb had trimmed the public reads at Q25 with fastp and called clones with MiXCR. Each record represents a unique CDR3 protein, reported with the most common genes and DNA among its rows. Counted in this sample were 650,000 to 1,000,000 distinct CDR3 sequences; about 37% of them appeared once. The ten most abundant clones make up 10% to 15% of the sample. The sequenced material came from blood. These receptors all come from a man between 18 and 29 years old in good health.

This clonotype appeared a few times. The CDR3 nucleotides are TGTGCCAGCAGCTTGGTTTCCCGCGGGGAGCTGTTTTTT. This gives the protein CASSLVSRGELFF. The V and J genes are TRBV5-5 and TRBJ2-2; no firm D call. Germline V gives CDR1 SGHKS, CDR2 YYEKEE (reference sequence). Deletions cut 0 bases from V and 7 bases from J, with 7 bases between. The CDR3 length is 13 residues.

The chain uses TRBV28 and TRBJ2-1; D gene unclear. The CDR3 spans 10 residues. Between the trimmed V and J ends, which lost 6 bases and 8 bases, there was a span of 5 bases. The germline CDR1 and CDR2 sequences are MDHEN and SYDVKM. The CDR3 sequence is CASSWDEQFF. The CDR3 bases are TGTGCCAGCAGCTGGGATGAGCAGTTCTTC.

This rearrangement joins TRBV5-1 to TRBJ1-4, with TRBD1 matching over 10 bases. The J segment lost 8 bases and the V segment lost 4 bases, leaving 5 bases of the junction unmatched. The CDR3 runs 14 residues. The germline V gene encodes CDR1 SGHRS and CDR2 YFSETQ. The CDR3 spells CASSVGQGEEKLFF. CDR3 DNA sequence: TGCGCCAGCAGCGTCGGACAGGGGGAGGAAAAACTGTTTTTT.

This clonotype came up a few times. Here the CDR3 DNA reads TGTGCCAGCAGCTTAGGTCAGATGAGAGAGACCCAGTACTTC. Protein: CASSLGQMRETQYF. The V gene is TRBV11-2, the J gene TRBJ2-5; D gene ambiguous. The ends were cut back, 1 base at V and 4 bases at J, with 10 bases in the middle. Per germline, CDR1 SGHAT and CDR2 FQNNGV. This CDR3 has 14 residues.

This clonotype was detected a few times. The rearrangement links TRBV9 to TRBJ2-3; 12 nucleotides line up with TRBD2. V gave up 3 bases and J gave up 6 bases; unmatched junction bases: 11. Per the germline V gene, CDR1 is SGDLS and CDR2 is YYNGEE. The CDR3 is 17 amino acids. The CDR3 nucleotides are TGTGCCAGCAGCGGCCGACTAGCGGGGGACAGGTTGGATACGCAGTATTTT. Its protein is CASSGRLAGDRLDTQYF.

This clonotype was picked up a small number of times. The J gene is TRBJ1-2, the V gene TRBV30, with no clear D. V lost 0 bases and J lost 8, with 13 bases in between. The CDR3 length is 13 residues. The germline CDR1 and CDR2 sequences are GTSNPN and SVGIG (reference sequence). CDR3 bases: TGTGCCTGGAGTGTCGGGGTAATCTACGGCTACACCTTC. This translates into CAWSVGVIYGYTF.

CDR3 in DNA: TGTGCCAGCAGTCCCGGGGTAGCGGGGTACGAGACGGCAGATACGCAGTATTTT. Amino acid sequence: CASSPGVAGYETADTQYF. This sequence joins TRBV12-3 or TRBV12-4 and TRBJ2-3; the match to TRBD2 covers 8 bases. Unmatched junction bases numbered 17, after V lost 5 bases and J lost 4 bases. CDR3 size: 18 residues.

This sequence joins TRBV24-1 and TRBJ2-5, with 9 nucleotides matching TRBD1. V trimming: 3 bases; J trimming: 1 base; junction bases outside the gene matches: 5. The CDR3 covers 16 residues. In germline, CDR1 is KGHDR, CDR2 SFDVKD. CDR3 in DNA: TGTGCCACCAGTGATATCGGGACAGGGCGCCAAGAGACCCAGTACTTC. This encodes CATSDIGTGRQETQYF.

This clonotype has a handful of counts. The rearrangement joins TRBV5-1 to TRBJ1-2; no clear D gene. This CDR3 spans 16 amino acids. V lost 4 bases, J lost 5 bases, and 21 bases lay in between. In germline, CDR1 is SGHRS, CDR2 YFSETQ. The CDR3 loop reads CASSPETTRVGYGYTF. The CDR3 DNA follows: TGCGCCAGCAGCCCAGAGACCACTCGGGTGGGATATGGCTACACCTTC.

Details on this clonotype: It may be a read error: a sequence one base away is much more abundant. The chain uses TRBV4-3 and TRBJ1-5, with D unresolved. In germline, CDR1 is LGHNA, CDR2 YSLEER. The CDR3 has 15 residues. CDR3 sequence reads: CASSQEVHSNQSQHF. The CDR3 region has the DNA TGCGCCAGCAGCCAAGAAGTACATAGCAATCAGTCCCAGCATTTT.

This clonotype appeared a few times. This chain joins TRBV12-3 or TRBV12-4 and TRBJ2-4, with D hard to call. Judging by the DNA end, TRBJ2-7 fits better; the J call may be wrong. CDR3 size: 13 residues. As DNA, the CDR3 is TGTGCCAGCAGTTTTGGCAGTAACGCCGAGCAGTACTTC. Amino acids: CASSFGSNAEQYF.

The J gene is TRBJ2-6, the V gene TRBV7-2; 7 bases line up with TRBD1. CDR3 length: 12 amino acids. CDR1 and CDR2 from the germline V gene are SGHTA and FQGNSA. Trimming cost V 6 bases and J 16 bases; bases outside gene matches: 9. The CDR3 nucleotides read TGTGCCAGCAGTGAAAGGGTGACAGGGCTGACTTTC. Translation gives CASSERVTGLTF.

V is TRBV12-3 or TRBV12-4 and J is TRBJ2-1; TRBD1 matches at 11 bases. This CDR3 has 14 residues. With V trimmed by 4 bases and J by 10 bases, 6 bases remained unmatched. The CDR3: CASSYGQGAYEQFF. The CDR3 DNA is TGTGCCAGCAGTTATGGACAGGGGGCCTACGAGCAGTTCTTC.

This clonotype was counted once. This chain uses TRBV2 with TRBJ1-1, with 10 bases fitting TRBD1. The CDR3 length is 13 residues. The germline gives CDR1 SNHLY, CDR2 FYNNEI. V lost 8 bases and J lost 5; bases outside the gene matches: 5. The CDR3 is CASGGQGVTEAFF. The CDR3 DNA sequence: TGTGCCAGCGGAGGACAGGGGGTAACTGAAGCTTTCTTT. The full variable domain, in which reference TRBV2 and TRBJ1-1 provide the parts outside the CDR3, is EPEVTQTPSHQVTQMGQEVILRCVPISNHLYFYWYRQILGQKVEFLVSFYNNEISEKSEIFDDQFSVERPDGSNFTLKIRSTKLEDSAMYFCASGGQGVTEAFFGQGTRLTVV.

The chain is built from TRBV5-1 and TRBJ2-3, with a tentative D call TRBD2 (6 bases). V lost 0 bases to trimming and J lost 2 bases, with 13 bases between them. Germline V gene sequence: CDR1 SGHRS, CDR2 YFSETQ. CDR3 size: 16 residues. CDR3 bases: TGCGCCAGCAGCTTGGAGCGGCGGGGAGACACAGATACGCAGTATTTT. Encoded protein: CASSLERRGDTDTQYF.

This clonotype was seen a single time. This rearrangement joins TRBV4-1 to TRBJ2-3; 8 nucleotides agree with TRBD1. The CDR3 runs to 15 residues. From germline, CDR1 is MGHRA and CDR2 YSYEKL. V was clipped by 8 bases and J by 5 bases; unmatched bases: 12. The CDR3 sequence: CASAGFQGARDTQYF. The CDR3 nucleotides are TGCGCCAGCGCGGGGTTCCAGGGGGCTAGAGATACGCAGTATTTT.

The genes are TRBV7-2 and TRBJ2-3, with D tentatively TRBD2 (6 bases). The CDR3 runs to 17 residues. Germline V lookup: CDR1 SGHTA, CDR2 FQGNSA. Between the trimmed V and J ends, which lost 3 bases and 1 base, there was a span of 17 bases. CDR3 sequence: CASSLKQLREGTDTQYF. CDR3 in DNA: TGTGCCAGCAGCTTGAAACAGTTGCGGGAAGGCACAGATACGCAGTATTTT.

This chain uses TRBV12-3 or TRBV12-4 with TRBJ1-2, with TRBD1 matching 9 bases. The V gene end was trimmed by 2 bases and the J gene end by 8 bases; junction bases not matched to a gene: 6. The CDR3 sequence is 14 residues long. For the CDR3, the DNA is TGTGCCAGCAGTTTAAGGGACAGGGATCGAGGCTACACCTTC. Its translation is CASSLRDRDRGYTF.

V and J are TRBV20-1 and TRBJ1-1; tentatively, D is TRBD1 (5 bases). CDR1 is DFQATT and CDR2 is SNEGSKA in the germline V gene (reference sequence). V was cut by 1 base and J by 6 bases, with 9 bases left in between. The CDR3 contains 12 residues. CDR3 protein: CSARGRAPEAFF. The CDR3 region has the DNA TGCAGTGCTAGAGGCAGGGCCCCTGAAGCTTTCTTT.

The V call is TRBV4-1, the J call TRBJ2-5; possibly TRBD1 for D (6 bases). Germline assignment: CDR1 MGHRA and CDR2 YSYEKL. Trimming took off 1 base at V and 7 bases at J, with 16 bases between the two ends. The CDR3 length is 15 residues. As DNA, the CDR3 is TGCGCCAGCAGCCAAGTGGACAGAAGGACGTTGACCCAGTACTTC. This codes for CASSQVDRRTLTQYF.

This chain joins TRBV20-1 and TRBJ2-4; 7 bases are a match to TRBD2. The CDR3 runs 15 residues. V was clipped by 3 bases and J by 0 bases; unmatched bases: 5. The germline V gene encodes CDR1 DFQATT and CDR2 SNEGSKA (reference sequence). CDR3: CSASPRGVAKNIQYF. The CDR3 coding sequence is TGCAGTGCTAGCCCCCGGGGGGTAGCCAAAAACATTCAGTACTTC.

The CDR3 nucleotides read TGCAGCGTTGTTTTGTGGCAGAGCCAAGAGACCCAGTACTTC. Amino acids: CSVVLWQSQETQYF. The chain joins TRBV29-1 to TRBJ2-5; D unresolved. Trimming took off 4 bases at V and 1 base at J, with 13 bases between the two ends. This CDR3 spans 14 amino acids. Germline V CDR1 and CDR2: SQVTM, ANQGSEA.